These 25 T cell receptor beta chains were all obtained from the same sample, sequenced in a study of blood T cell repertoires in COVID-19. The method was immunoSEQ multiplex PCR; TCRdb's version includes in-frame clones alone and lacks a portion of them. The top ten clones hold less than 9.5% of a sample with some 290,000 clones, 89% of them seen once. Sequenced material: PBMCs or T cells enriched from blood (not recorded which). All receptors come from a woman aged 30 to 39 who had recovered from COVID-19.

The chain has TRBV15 and TRBJ2-1, with 7 positions matching TRBD2. J lost 5 bases, V lost 1 base, and 11 bases had no gene match. Germline CDR1 is LNHNV and CDR2 is YYDKDF (reference sequence). The CDR3 length is 17 residues. CDR3 DNA: TGTGCCACCAGCAGAGGGGTACTAGCGACGGGGGACAATGAGCAGTTCTTC. It translates to CATSRGVLATGDNEQFF.

This chain uses TRBV6-2 or TRBV6-3 with TRBJ2-7; 11 bases are a match to TRBD2. With V trimmed by 0 bases and J by 4 bases, 17 bases remained unmatched. There are 20 residues in the CDR3. Looked up from germline, CDR1 is MNHEY and CDR2 is SVGEGT. In DNA form, the CDR3 reads TGTGCCAGCAGTTACTCGCAATGGGGGGTACTAGCGGGAGCCGGTTACGAGCAGTACTTC. It yields the protein CASSYSQWGVLAGAGYEQYF.

This rearrangement joins TRBV4-1 to TRBJ1-2; maybe TRBD1 (5 bases). With 0 bases removed from V and 8 bases from J, the gap between germline ends came to 22 bases. The CDR3 runs to 17 residues. Germline CDR1 and CDR2: MGHRA and YSYEKL. In nucleotides, the CDR3 is TGCGCCAGCAGCCAAGACCTGTTGTGGAAGGGGATAGGGGGCTACACCTTC. Its translation: CASSQDLLWKGIGGYTF.

J is TRBJ2-1 and V is TRBV6-5; TRBD1 aligns across 9 bases. The CDR3 totals 15 residues. With V trimmed by 6 bases and J by 5 bases, 8 bases remained unmatched. CDR1 MNHEY and CDR2 SVGAGI come from the germline V gene. CDR3 nucleotides: TGTGCCAGCAGCCCAGGGACAGGGTTTAACAATGAGCAGTTCTTC. The encoded protein is CASSPGTGFNNEQFF.

The chain uses TRBV18 and TRBJ2-7, with 7 bases aligning to TRBD1. The CDR3 length is 17 residues. Germline V lookup: CDR1 KGHSH, CDR2 LQKENI. J gave up 4 bases and V 2 bases, and 14 bases lay outside the gene matches. CDR3 residues: CASSPFLSGQSIYEQYF. In DNA, the CDR3 is TGTGCCAGCTCACCATTCCTCTCGGGACAGTCGATTTACGAGCAGTACTTC.

The chain employs TRBV11-2 and TRBJ2-1; 9 nucleotides align to TRBD1. The CDR3 is made up of 14 amino acids. CDR1 and CDR2 from the germline V gene are SGHAT and FQNNGV. J was trimmed by 6 bases and V by 9 bases; bases with no gene match: 9. CDR3 nucleotides: TGTGCCAGTAACCGGGACAGGGCTGTCAATGAGCAGTTCTTC. Amino acids: CASNRDRAVNEQFF.

The chain recombines TRBV30 with TRBJ2-7; D possibly corresponds to TRBD1 (6 bases). The CDR3 runs 11 residues. V was clipped by 8 bases and J by 4 bases, with 12 bases between them. Germline V gene sequence: CDR1 GTSNPN, CDR2 SVGIG (reference sequence). This CDR3 is CAQGQGYEQYF. The CDR3 nucleotides are TGTGCCCAGGGGCAGGGATACGAGCAGTACTTC.

The chain joins TRBV7-3 to TRBJ2-1; 8 nucleotides align to TRBD2. Germline assignment: CDR1 SGHTA and CDR2 FQGTGA. The trim removed 1 base at V and 9 bases at J, leaving 5 bases unmatched. The CDR3 spans 14 residues. The CDR3 spells CASSLSGGRREQFF. The CDR3 DNA reads TGTGCCAGCAGCTTAAGTGGCGGGAGGCGTGAGCAGTTCTTC. Supplemented by reference TRBV7-3 and TRBJ2-1, the full variable domain reads GAGVSQTPSNKVTEKGKYVELRCDPISGHTALYWYRQSLGQGPEFLIYFQGTGAADDSGLPNDRFFAVRPEGSVSTLKIQRTERGDSAVYLCASSLSGGRREQFFGPGTRLTVL.

V gene TRBV21-1 combines with J gene TRBJ1-1; TRBD1 is the table's D call, not checked against the DNA. TRBV21-1 is classified as a pseudogene. The CDR3 is made up of 16 amino acids. In nucleotides, the CDR3 is TGTGCCAGCAGCAAAGCGGGGGACAGGGGGGACACTGAAGCTTTCTTT. This translates into CASSKAGDRGDTEAFF.

The chain recombines TRBV6-2 or TRBV6-3 with TRBJ1-2, with unresolved D. Trimming took 0 bases from V and 7 from J, leaving 9 bases between them. Germline loops: CDR1 MNHEY, CDR2 SVGEGT. This CDR3 has 13 residues. The CDR3 is CASSYSLVSGYTF. In DNA, the CDR3 is TGTGCCAGCAGTTACTCGTTAGTGTCTGGCTACACCTTC.

The gene calls are TRBV5-1 and TRBJ1-3; TRBD1 matches 8 bases. CDR3 length: 15 amino acids. CDR1 is SGHRS, CDR2 YFSETQ, per germline. V gave up 3 bases and J gave up 8 bases; unmatched junction bases: 10. CDR3 residues: CASSSGQGVADTIYF. The CDR3 DNA sequence: TGCGCCAGCAGCTCCGGACAGGGAGTTGCGGACACCATATATTTT.

The rearrangement uses TRBV6-2 or TRBV6-3 and TRBJ1-6; 7 bases are a match to TRBD1. The trim removed 0 bases at V and 7 bases at J, leaving 3 bases unmatched. The CDR3 is made up of 15 amino acids. CDR1 and CDR2 (germline): MNHEY, SVGEGT. CDR3 in amino acids: CASSYSGTENSPLHF. The DNA of the CDR3 is TGTGCCAGCAGTTACTCCGGGACAGAGAATTCACCCCTCCACTTT.

The gene calls are TRBV20-1 and TRBJ2-3, with a possible D match to TRBD2 (5 bases). Germline values: CDR1 DFQATT, CDR2 SNEGSKA (reference sequence). CDR3 length: 13 residues. V was clipped by 3 bases and J by 0 bases, with 7 bases between them. The CDR3 spells CSASRTSTDTQYF. The CDR3 DNA is TGCAGTGCTAGTCGGACTAGCACAGATACGCAGTATTTT.

This clone was recorded once. This chain uses TRBV18 with TRBJ1-4, with D tentatively TRBD1 (6 bases). Trimming pared 4 bases from V and 8 bases from J, leaving 17 bases between. The CDR3 runs 15 residues. Looked up from germline, CDR1 is KGHSH and CDR2 is LQKENI. The CDR3 loop is CASSQTGFELEKLFF. The CDR3, as DNA: TGTGCCAGCTCACAGACAGGATTCGAGTTAGAAAAACTGTTTTTT.

This chain uses TRBV5-1 with TRBJ1-2, with TRBD1 matching 7 bases. Germline-derived CDR1 and CDR2 are SGHRS and YFSETQ. V trimming: 5 bases; J trimming: 5 bases; junction bases outside the gene matches: 12. The CDR3 extends over 15 amino acids. CDR3 in amino acids: CASRIVATGPYGYTF. In DNA form, the CDR3 reads TGCGCCAGCAGGATTGTTGCGACAGGGCCTTATGGCTACACCTTC.

The rearrangement uses TRBV19 and TRBJ1-5, with D possibly TRBD1 on 6 matching bases. The CDR3 is 15 residues long. V was cut by 4 bases and J by 1 base, with 11 bases left in between. Germline CDR1 is LNHDA and CDR2 is SQIVND (reference sequence). The CDR3 DNA reads as TGTGCCAGTAGTAGACAGGTTTTGAGCAATCAGCCCCAGCATTTT. Protein product: CASSRQVLSNQPQHF.

The V call is TRBV13, the J call TRBJ1-2, with 7 bases matching TRBD1. This CDR3 contains 15 residues. Germline V gene sequence: CDR1 PRHDT, CDR2 FYEKMQ (reference sequence). V lost 3 bases to trimming and J lost 0 bases; unmatched junction nucleotides: 4. The CDR3 sequence is CASSFWDRANYGYTF. For the CDR3, the DNA is TGTGCCAGCAGCTTCTGGGACAGAGCTAACTATGGCTACACCTTC.

The chain is built from TRBV28 and TRBJ1-4; 9 bases align to TRBD1. This CDR3 contains 18 residues. Germline CDR1 MDHEN, CDR2 SYDVKM. V was pared by 7 bases and J by 8 bases, with 20 bases of the junction left unmatched. The CDR3 DNA follows: TGTGCCAGCAACCGGGAGGGGGGACAGGGTAATCTTGAGGAAAAACTGTTTTTT. Its translation is CASNREGGQGNLEEKLFF.

V gene TRBV27 combines with J gene TRBJ1-2; 8 bases align to TRBD1. CDR3 length: 16 residues. V lost 6 bases to trimming and J lost 4 bases; unmatched junction nucleotides: 13. CDR1 and CDR2 from the germline V gene are MNHEY and SMNVEV (reference sequence). CDR3 loop: CASSLTGGSYGYGYTF. CDR3 nucleotides: TGTGCCAGCAGCCTCACAGGGGGTTCTTATGGCTATGGCTACACCTTC.

For the CDR3, the DNA is TGTGCCAGCAGCCACACTATAACCCGACTTGGGGCGGAGCGCACAGATACGCAGTATTTT. It specifies CASSHTITRLGAERTDTQYF. The chain recombines TRBV4-2 with TRBJ2-3; D may be TRBD1 (5 bases). The V end lost 3 bases, the J end lost 1 base, and 26 bases lay between the germline ends. This CDR3 has 20 amino acids. Germline assignment: CDR1 LGHNA and CDR2 YNFKEQ.

This chain joins TRBV16 and TRBJ2-7; 9 bases line up with TRBD1. The J segment lost 3 bases and the V segment lost 0 bases, leaving 0 bases of the junction unmatched. CDR1 and CDR2 (germline): KGHSY, FQNENV. CDR3 length: 14 residues. The chain's CDR3 is CASSQSTGGYEQYF. The CDR3 nucleotides are TGTGCCAGCAGCCAATCGACAGGGGGCTACGAGCAGTACTTC.

The genes are TRBV14 and TRBJ1-2, with 7 bases matching TRBD1. Germline values: CDR1 SGHDN, CDR2 FVKESK. This CDR3 region has 14 residues. Losses at the gene ends were 1 base for V and 9 bases for J; bases not matched to a gene: 8. CDR3 DNA sequence: TGTGCCAGCAGCCAAGTACCAGGGGGTGTAAGCTACACCTTC. Protein sequence: CASSQVPGGVSYTF.

V is TRBV27 and J is TRBJ2-3, with D possibly being TRBD1 (5 bases). The germline V gene encodes CDR1 MNHEY and CDR2 SMNVEV (reference sequence). Deletions cut 4 bases from V and 6 bases from J, with 14 bases between. This CDR3 spans 14 amino acids. The CDR3: CASSSGAAPDTQYF. The CDR3 DNA reads TGTGCCAGCAGTTCTGGGGCAGCCCCTGATACGCAGTATTTT.

The rearrangement links TRBV4-2 to TRBJ1-2; D is undetermined. Germline CDR1 LGHNA, CDR2 YNFKEQ. This CDR3 comprises 14 residues. Trimming removed 4 bases at V and 0 bases at J, with 9 bases between. The CDR3 coding sequence is TGTGCCAGCAGCCTTGTGGCCGCTAACTATGGCTACACCTTC. This codes for CASSLVAANYGYTF.

The chain couples TRBV2 to TRBJ1-4; D unclear. Germline-derived CDR1 and CDR2 are SNHLY and FYNNEI. Deletions cut 4 bases from V and 5 bases from J, with 11 bases between. The CDR3 extends over 14 amino acids. Written as DNA, the CDR3 is TGTGCCAGCAGTGGGGAGGACGGGAATGAAAAACTGTTTTTT. Translated, it gives CASSGEDGNEKLFF. The whole variable domain, filled in from reference TRBV2 and TRBJ1-4, reads EPEVTQTPSHQVTQMGQEVILRCVPISNHLYFYWYRQILGQKVEFLVSFYNNEISEKSEIFDDQFSVERPDGSNFTLKIRSTKLEDSAMYFCASSGEDGNEKLFFGSGTQLSVL.